These 19 T cell receptor beta chains share one sample of origin, sequenced in a study of early T cells in non-severe SARS-CoV-2 infection. From the 5' RACE reads, TCRdb called clonotypes with MiXCR, one entry per CDR3 protein. This table holds about 50,000 distinct CDR3 sequences, about 10% found once. The sample consisted of whole blood. Receptors originate from an adult who was a healthcare worker with PCR-confirmed SARS-CoV-2 infection or an uninfected control (not recorded which).

The table lists this clonotype with many counts. For the CDR3, the DNA is TGCGCCAGCAGCCAACAGGGTAACATTCAGTACTTC. Residues: CASSQQGNIQYF. The rearrangement joins TRBV5-1 to TRBJ2-4, with D possibly matching TRBD1 (6 bases). This CDR3 is built from 12 residues. V lost 4 bases and J lost 7, with 9 bases in between. Per the germline V gene, CDR1 is SGHRS and CDR2 is YFSETQ.

This clonotype turned up a few times. V is TRBV27 and J is TRBJ1-1; TRBD1 is a possible D gene (5 bases). Trimming removed 8 bases at V and 3 bases at J, with 13 bases between. The V gene's germline CDR1 is MNHEY and CDR2 SMNVEV (reference sequence). The CDR3 loop spans 13 amino acids. CDR3 coding DNA: TGTGCCAGCGGCGGCAGGGTGGACACTGAAGCTTTCTTT. This translates into CASGGRVDTEAFF.

In this sample, this clonotype turned up many times. This chain uses TRBV13 with TRBJ2-7, with D possibly TRBD2 on 5 matching bases. The CDR3 loop spans 16 amino acids. Germline lookup yields CDR1 PRHDT and CDR2 FYEKMQ (reference sequence). V was trimmed by 3 bases and J by 5 bases, leaving 20 bases between them. The DNA of the CDR3 is TGTGCCAGCAGCTTTATCGGACTCGGGGAAAAGGACGAGCAGTACTTC. Residues: CASSFIGLGEKDEQYF. The full variable domain, with the rest looked up from reference TRBV13 and TRBJ2-7, is AAGVIQSPRHLIKEKRETATLKCYPIPRHDTVYWYQQGPGQDPQFLISFYEKMQSDKGSIPDRFSAQQFSDYHSELNMSSLELGDSALYFCASSFIGLGEKDEQYFGPGTRLTVT.

This clonotype has a count of ten or more. J is TRBJ2-2 and V is TRBV7-2; 8 bases line up with TRBD2. V gave up 4 bases and J gave up 4 bases; unmatched junction bases: 5. Germline assignment: CDR1 SGHTA and CDR2 FQGNSA. This CDR3 is built from 15 residues. CDR3 coding DNA: TGTGCCAGCAGCTCCAGGACTAGCTTCACCGGGGAGCTGTTTTTT. Its translation is CASSSRTSFTGELFF.

This clonotype has ten or more counts. The chain carries TRBV10-3 and TRBJ2-1; no clear D. CDR1 and CDR2 (germline): ENHRY, SYGVKD. The CDR3 is made up of 12 amino acids. V dropped 5 bases and J dropped 8 bases, with 10 bases sitting between them. CDR3 nucleotides: TGTGCCATCAGTCAAGGGAAGCATGAGCAGTTCTTC. Residues: CAISQGKHEQFF.

This clonotype was picked up many times. DNA of the CDR3: TGTGCCAGCAGTTTTGGACAGTCAACTGAAGCTTTCTTT. Translated: CASSFGQSTEAFF. The chain has TRBV28 and TRBJ1-1, with TRBD1 as a possible D gene (6 bases). Germline CDR1 reads MDHEN; CDR2 reads SYDVKM. CDR3 length: 13 amino acids. Trimming shortened V by 3 bases and J by 5 bases, and 10 bases separated the two germline ends.

The rearrangement joins TRBV12-5 to TRBJ2-3, with D perhaps matching TRBD1 (7 bases). Trimming took 6 bases from V and 0 from J, leaving 16 bases between them. The CDR3 has 16 residues. Germline V CDR1 and CDR2: LGHNT, FRNRAP. The CDR3 DNA sequence: TGTGCTAGTGGAAAATTCGCAGGGGGGAGCACAGATACGCAGTATTTT. This encodes CASGKFAGGSTDTQYF.

The chain uses TRBV7-2 and TRBJ2-7; TRBD2 agrees at 10 bases. This CDR3 has 16 amino acids. Per germline, CDR1 SGHTA and CDR2 FQGNSA. Trimming cost V 8 bases and J 3 bases; bases outside gene matches: 13. The CDR3 DNA sequence: TGTGCCAGCCGATATTCCGGGACTAGCGCTAACTACGAGCAGTACTTC. Encoded protein: CASRYSGTSANYEQYF.

There are many counts of this clonotype. The rearrangement joins TRBV7-9 to TRBJ1-4; D remains unclear. In germline, CDR1 is SEHNR, CDR2 FQNEAQ (reference sequence). This CDR3 contains 12 residues. V lost 5 bases to trimming and J lost 11 bases, with 12 bases between them. CDR3 coding DNA: TGTGCCAGCAGCCCGACATCGGGGAAACTGTTTTTT. Its translation: CASSPTSGKLFF.

This clonotype was recorded at least ten times. V usage is TRBV6-5 and J usage is TRBJ1-1; 7 bases are shared with TRBD1. The CDR3 loop spans 14 amino acids. After removal of 6 bases from V and 4 bases from J, the junction contained 8 bases not matched to a gene. CDR1 MNHEY and CDR2 SVGAGI come from the germline V gene. CDR3 in amino acids: CASRKQGSVTEAFF. CDR3 DNA: TGTGCCAGCAGAAAACAGGGGTCCGTCACTGAAGCTTTCTTT.

The rearrangement joins TRBV18 to TRBJ2-5; no definite D call. The germline V gene encodes CDR1 KGHSH and CDR2 LQKENI. V gave up 5 bases and J gave up 5 bases, with 6 bases separating them. CDR3 length equals 11 residues. In DNA, the CDR3 is TGTGCCAGCTCAGGTCCGGAGACCCAGTACTTC. Its protein is CASSGPETQYF. Complete variable domain (other parts from reference TRBV18 and TRBJ2-5): NAGVMQNPRHLVRRRGQEARLRCSPMKGHSHVYWYRQLPEEGLKFMVYLQKENIIDESGMPKERFSAEFPKEGPSILRIQQVVRGDSAAYFCASSGPETQYFGPGTRLLVL.

This clonotype was seen at least ten times. The V call is TRBV5-1, the J call TRBJ1-1; D may be TRBD1 (5 bases). From germline, CDR1 is SGHRS and CDR2 YFSETQ. The length of the CDR3 is 14 residues. V was cut by 0 bases and J by 4 bases, with 10 bases left in between. In DNA, the CDR3 is TGCGCCAGCAGCTTGGGGGGCTGGGTCACTGAAGCTTTCTTT. It encodes CASSLGGWVTEAFF.

Ten or more counts support this clonotype. The chain employs TRBV5-1 and TRBJ1-3; D remains ambiguous. This CDR3 is built from 16 residues. Trimming stripped 0 bases from V and 0 bases from J, with 10 bases between. Germline assignment: CDR1 SGHRS and CDR2 YFSETQ. The CDR3 here is CASSLGNTRSGNTIYF. In nucleotides, the CDR3 is TGCGCCAGCAGCTTGGGAAACACCCGCTCTGGAAACACCATATATTTT.

This clonotype was seen at least ten times. V usage is TRBV5-4 and J usage is TRBJ1-1; possible D gene TRBD1, 5 bases. Germline-derived CDR1 and CDR2 are SGHNT and YYREEE (reference sequence). The CDR3 consists of 15 residues. Between the trimmed V and J ends, which lost 4 bases and 1 base, there was a span of 14 bases. The CDR3: CASSLGGAANTEAFF. The CDR3 bases are TGTGCCAGCAGCCTTGGAGGGGCGGCGAACACTGAAGCTTTCTTT.

This sequence joins TRBV6-2 or TRBV6-3 and TRBJ2-5; D remains ambiguous. V lost 8 bases to trimming and J lost 4 bases, with 14 bases between them. Germline assignment: CDR1 MNHEY and CDR2 SVGEGT. This CDR3 has 13 amino acids. CDR3 nucleotides: TGTGCCAGCGTAAACGCCGGAAGAGAGACCCAGTACTTC. This sequence encodes CASVNAGRETQYF.

This clonotype was detected many times. The chain employs TRBV11-2 and TRBJ2-1; 8 positions match TRBD2. This CDR3 comprises 15 residues. V dropped 5 bases and J dropped 5; count of bases not matched to a gene: 8. Germline CDR1 reads SGHAT; CDR2 reads FQNNGV. The CDR3 DNA reads TGTGCCAGCAGCCAAACTAGCGGAGCTAACAATGAGCAGTTCTTC. Translating gives CASSQTSGANNEQFF.

This clonotype was detected ten times or more. The CDR3 coding sequence is TGCAGCGTTGATAGCCCGGGTCTTGGGTACGAGCAGTACTTC. It translates to CSVDSPGLGYEQYF. The chain couples TRBV29-1 to TRBJ2-7; no clear D gene. Germline V CDR1 and CDR2: SQVTM, ANQGSEA. Trimming removed 3 bases from V and 4 bases from J, with 16 bases in between. This CDR3 is 14 amino acids long.

This clonotype was detected many times. The rearrangement uses TRBV7-6 and TRBJ1-1; D gene ambiguous. Deletions cut 5 bases from V and 3 bases from J, with 16 bases between. The CDR3 sequence is 15 residues long. Germline V lookup: CDR1 SGHVS, CDR2 FNYEAQ. The CDR3 sequence: CASSHSLGGDTEAFF. CDR3 nucleotide sequence: TGTGCCAGCAGCCACTCCCTTGGCGGGGACACTGAAGCTTTCTTT.

This rearrangement joins TRBV27 to TRBJ2-5; D tentatively reads TRBD1 or TRBD2 (5 bases each). Germline CDR1 reads MNHEY; CDR2 reads SMNVEV (reference sequence). The CDR3 runs to 15 residues. V gave up 4 bases and J gave up 2 bases, with 14 bases separating them. The CDR3 spells CASSYKPWGQETQYF. In DNA, the CDR3 is TGTGCCAGCAGTTACAAGCCTTGGGGGCAAGAGACCCAGTACTTC.